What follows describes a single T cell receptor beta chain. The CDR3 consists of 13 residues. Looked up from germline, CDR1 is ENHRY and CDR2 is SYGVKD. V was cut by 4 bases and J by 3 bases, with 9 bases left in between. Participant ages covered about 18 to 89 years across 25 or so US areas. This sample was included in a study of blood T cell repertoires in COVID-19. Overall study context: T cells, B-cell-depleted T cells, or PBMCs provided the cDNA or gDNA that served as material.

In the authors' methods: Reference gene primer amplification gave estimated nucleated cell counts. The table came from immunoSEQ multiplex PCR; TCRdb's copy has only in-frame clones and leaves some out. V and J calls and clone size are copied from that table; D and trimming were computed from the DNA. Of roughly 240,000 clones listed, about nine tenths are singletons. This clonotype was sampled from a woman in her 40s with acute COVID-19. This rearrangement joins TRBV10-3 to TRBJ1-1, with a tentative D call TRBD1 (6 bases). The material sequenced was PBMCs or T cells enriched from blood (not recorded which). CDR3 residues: CAISARGDTEAFF. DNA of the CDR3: TGTGCCATCAGTGCCAGGGGAGACACTGAAGCTTTCTTT.